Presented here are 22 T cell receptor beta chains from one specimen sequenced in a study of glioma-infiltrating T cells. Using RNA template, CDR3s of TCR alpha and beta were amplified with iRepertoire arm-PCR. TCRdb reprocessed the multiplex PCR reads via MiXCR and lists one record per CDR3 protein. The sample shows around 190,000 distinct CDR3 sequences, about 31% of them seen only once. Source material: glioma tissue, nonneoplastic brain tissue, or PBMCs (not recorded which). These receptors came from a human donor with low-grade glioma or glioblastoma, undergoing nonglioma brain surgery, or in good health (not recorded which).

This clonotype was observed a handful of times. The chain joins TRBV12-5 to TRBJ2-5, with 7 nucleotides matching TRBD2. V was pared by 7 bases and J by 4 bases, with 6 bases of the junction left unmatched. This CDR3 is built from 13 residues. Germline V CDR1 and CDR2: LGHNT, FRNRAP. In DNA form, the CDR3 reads TGTGCTAGTGTCCTAGAGCGGGGAGAGACCCAGTACTTC. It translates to CASVLERGETQYF.

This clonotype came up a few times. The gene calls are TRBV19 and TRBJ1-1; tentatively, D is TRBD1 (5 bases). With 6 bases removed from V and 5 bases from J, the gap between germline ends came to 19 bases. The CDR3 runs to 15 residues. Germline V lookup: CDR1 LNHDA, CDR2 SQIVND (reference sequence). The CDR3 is CASRDRGGAGTEAFF. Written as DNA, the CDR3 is TGTGCCAGTAGGGACCGTGGAGGGGCTGGAACTGAAGCTTTCTTT.

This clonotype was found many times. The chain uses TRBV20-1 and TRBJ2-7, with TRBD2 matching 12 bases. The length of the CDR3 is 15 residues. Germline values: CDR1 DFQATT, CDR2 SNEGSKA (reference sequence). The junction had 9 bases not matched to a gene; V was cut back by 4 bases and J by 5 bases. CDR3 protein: CSATGTSGRFNEQYF. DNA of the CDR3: TGCAGTGCTACGGGAACTAGCGGGAGGTTCAACGAGCAGTACTTC.

This CDR3 is CASSPAAGVYGYTF. The CDR3, as DNA: TGTGCCAGCAGTCCTGCGGCGGGGGTCTATGGCTACACCTTC. This chain connects TRBV12-3 or TRBV12-4 to TRBJ1-2; D perhaps matches TRBD1 (5 bases). CDR3 length: 14 residues. The V end was cut by 5 bases, the J end by 4 bases, with 14 bases between.

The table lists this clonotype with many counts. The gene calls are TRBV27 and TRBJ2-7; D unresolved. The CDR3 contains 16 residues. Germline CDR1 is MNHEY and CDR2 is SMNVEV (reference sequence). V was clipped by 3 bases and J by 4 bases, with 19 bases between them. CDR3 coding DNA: TGTGCCAGCAGTTTCCTTCCGGTTCCCCGGCTTTACGAGCAGTACTTC. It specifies CASSFLPVPRLYEQYF.

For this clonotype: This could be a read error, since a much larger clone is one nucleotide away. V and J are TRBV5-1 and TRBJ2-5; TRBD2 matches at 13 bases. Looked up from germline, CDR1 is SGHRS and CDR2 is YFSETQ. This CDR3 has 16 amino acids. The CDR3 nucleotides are TGCACCAGCAGCTCTTTACTAGCGGGAGGGCAAGAGACCCAGTACTTC. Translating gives CTSSSLLAGGQETQYF.

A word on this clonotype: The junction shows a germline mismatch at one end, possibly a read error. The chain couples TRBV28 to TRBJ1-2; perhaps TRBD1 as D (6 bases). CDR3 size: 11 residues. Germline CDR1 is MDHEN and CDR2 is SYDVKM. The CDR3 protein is CASRRGGSIKF. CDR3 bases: TGTGCCAGCAGGCGAGGGGGAAGCATAAAGTTC.

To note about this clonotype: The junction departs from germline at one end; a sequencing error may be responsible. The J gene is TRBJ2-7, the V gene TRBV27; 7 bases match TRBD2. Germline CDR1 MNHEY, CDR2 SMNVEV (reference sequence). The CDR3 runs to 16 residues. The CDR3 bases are TGTGCCAGCAGTTCGGGCCTAGCGGTTCTCTCCTACGAGAAGTCCTTC. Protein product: CASSSGLAVLSYEKSF.

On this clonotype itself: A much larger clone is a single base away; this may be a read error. The chain's CDR3 is CASSGKTGQHAEAFF. The CDR3 DNA follows: TGTGCCAGTAGTGGCAAAACCGGCCAACACGCTGAAGCTTTCTTT. The chain uses TRBV19 and TRBJ1-1; D gene ambiguous. V shed 5 bases and J shed 6 bases, with 19 bases lying between them. Germline CDR1 LNHDA, CDR2 SQIVND (reference sequence). This CDR3 spans 15 amino acids.

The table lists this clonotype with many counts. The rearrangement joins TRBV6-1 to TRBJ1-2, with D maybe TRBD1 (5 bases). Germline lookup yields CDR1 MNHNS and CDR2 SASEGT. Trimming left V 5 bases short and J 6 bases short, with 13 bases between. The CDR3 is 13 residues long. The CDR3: CASSLDKTDGYTF. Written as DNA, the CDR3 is TGTGCCAGCAGTCTCGACAAGACAGATGGCTACACCTTC.

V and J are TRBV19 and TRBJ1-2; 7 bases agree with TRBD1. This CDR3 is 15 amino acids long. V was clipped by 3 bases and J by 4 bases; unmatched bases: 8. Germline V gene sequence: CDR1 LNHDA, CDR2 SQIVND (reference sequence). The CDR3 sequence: CASSIPGQIVYGYTF. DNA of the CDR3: TGTGCCAGTAGTATTCCGGGACAGATCGTCTATGGCTACACCTTC.

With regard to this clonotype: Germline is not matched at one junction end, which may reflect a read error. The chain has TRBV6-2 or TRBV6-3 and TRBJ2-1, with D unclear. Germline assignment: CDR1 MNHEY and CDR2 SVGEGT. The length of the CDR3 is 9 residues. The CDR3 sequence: CAKYNEKFF. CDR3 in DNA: TGTGCCAAGTACAATGAGAAGTTCTTC.

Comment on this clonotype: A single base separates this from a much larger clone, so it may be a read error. The CDR3 DNA reads as TGTGCCAGCCAAGGGGCATGGGAAGAGACCCAGTACTTC. This translates into CASQGAWEETQYF. V gene TRBV12-3 or TRBV12-4 combines with J gene TRBJ2-5; tentative D call: TRBD1 (5 bases). V dropped 8 bases and J dropped 3 bases, with 13 bases sitting between them. The length of the CDR3 is 13 residues.

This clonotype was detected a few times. The CDR3 DNA sequence: TGCGCCAGCAGCTTGTTTATCCAGGGCACAGATACGCAGTATTTT. Protein product: CASSLFIQGTDTQYF. V and J are TRBV5-1 and TRBJ2-3; D call uncertain. The V end was cut by 1 base, the J end by 1 base, with 10 bases between. This CDR3 is 15 amino acids long. Germline V lookup: CDR1 SGHRS, CDR2 YFSETQ.

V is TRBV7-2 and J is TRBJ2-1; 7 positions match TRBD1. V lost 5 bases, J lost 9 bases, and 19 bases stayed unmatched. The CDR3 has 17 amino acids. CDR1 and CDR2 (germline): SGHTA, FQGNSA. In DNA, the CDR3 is TGTGCCAGCAGCCGGGGATACAGGGGTTCTTTTTTGGTTGAGCAGTTCTTC. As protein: CASSRGYRGSFLVEQFF.

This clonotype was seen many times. CDR3 DNA: TGTGCCAGCAGCGTGGACAGGGGTGATTTTCAGTACTTC. It specifies CASSVDRGDFQYF. The rearrangement links TRBV2 to TRBJ2-4; 9 bases are shared with TRBD1. Per the germline V gene, CDR1 is SNHLY and CDR2 is FYNNEI. After removal of 6 bases from V and 11 bases from J, the junction contained 8 bases not matched to a gene. The CDR3 length is 13 residues. Combining the CDR3 with reference TRBV2 and TRBJ2-4 gives the whole variable domain EPEVTQTPSHQVTQMGQEVILRCVPISNHLYFYWYRQILGQKVEFLVSFYNNEISEKSEIFDDQFSVERPDGSNFTLKIRSTKLEDSAMYFCASSVDRGDFQYFGAGTRLSVL.

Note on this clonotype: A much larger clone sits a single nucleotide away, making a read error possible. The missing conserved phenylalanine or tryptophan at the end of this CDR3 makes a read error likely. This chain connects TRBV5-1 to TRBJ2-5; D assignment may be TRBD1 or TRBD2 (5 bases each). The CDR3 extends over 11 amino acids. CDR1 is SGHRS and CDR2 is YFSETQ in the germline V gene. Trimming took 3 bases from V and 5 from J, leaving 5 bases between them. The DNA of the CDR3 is TGCGCCAGCAGCTGGGGGGAGACCCAGTACTCC. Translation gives CASSWGETQYS.

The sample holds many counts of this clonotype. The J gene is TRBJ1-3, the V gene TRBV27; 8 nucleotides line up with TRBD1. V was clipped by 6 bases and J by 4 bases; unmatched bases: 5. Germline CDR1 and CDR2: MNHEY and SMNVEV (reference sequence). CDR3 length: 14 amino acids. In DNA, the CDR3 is TGTGCCAGCAGCTCGACAGGGGTAGGAAACACCATATATTTT. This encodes CASSSTGVGNTIYF.

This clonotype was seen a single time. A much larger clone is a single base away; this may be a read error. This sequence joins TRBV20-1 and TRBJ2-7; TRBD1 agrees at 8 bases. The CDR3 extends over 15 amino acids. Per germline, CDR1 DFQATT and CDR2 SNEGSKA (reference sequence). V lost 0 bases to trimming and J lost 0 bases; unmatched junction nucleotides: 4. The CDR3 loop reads CSARDATGGSYEQYF. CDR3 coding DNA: TGCAGTGCTAGAGATGCAACAGGGGGCTCCTACGAGCAGTACTTC.

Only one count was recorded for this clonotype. CDR3 protein: CASSLGGLAVSYEQYF. CDR3 DNA sequence: TGTGCCAGCAGCTTAGGGGGACTAGCGGTTTCCTACGAGCAGTACTTC. This chain connects TRBV7-2 to TRBJ2-7, with 11 nucleotides matching TRBD2. CDR3 length: 16 residues. With V trimmed by 1 base and J by 1 base, 3 bases remained unmatched. Germline V CDR1 and CDR2: SGHTA, FQGNSA.

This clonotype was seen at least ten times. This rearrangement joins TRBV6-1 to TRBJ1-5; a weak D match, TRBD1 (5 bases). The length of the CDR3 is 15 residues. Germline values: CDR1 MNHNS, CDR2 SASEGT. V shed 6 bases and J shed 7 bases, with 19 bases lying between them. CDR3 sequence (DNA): TGTGCCAGCAGGCGCTCCGGGATCTCAGGGCAGCCCCAGCATTTT. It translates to CASRRSGISGQPQHF.

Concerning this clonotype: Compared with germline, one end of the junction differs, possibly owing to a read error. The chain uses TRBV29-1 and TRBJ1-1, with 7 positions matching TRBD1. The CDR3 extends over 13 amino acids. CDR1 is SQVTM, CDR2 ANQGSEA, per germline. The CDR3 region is CSIRGQLKTEAFF. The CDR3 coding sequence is TGCAGCATTCGGGGACAGTTGAAAACTGAAGCTTTCTTT.